Shown below are 29 T cell receptor beta chains from a single sample sequenced in a study of blood T cells in healthy people across ages. PCR was performed a second time for roughly 6 to 12 cycles using a sample-barcoded 5' primer and a J-beta primer mix. TCRdb itself ran the 5' RACE reads through MiXCR, one entry per CDR3 protein. The sample lists around 1,000,000 distinct CDR3 sequences, 25% seen once, with approximately 0.75% in the top ten. These same records also appear under a second study, on T cells of mothers and their children.

The sequencing input was blood. The receptor source for this set is a girl aged 2 to 9 in good health.

This sequence joins TRBV20-1 and TRBJ2-4; 14 nucleotides line up with TRBD2. The CDR3 is 19 residues long. With 4 bases clipped from V and 6 bases from J, the junction kept 17 bases outside the gene matches. Germline lookup yields CDR1 DFQATT and CDR2 SNEGSKA (reference sequence). The CDR3 DNA follows: TGCAGTGCTATACTTCCGGGACTAGCGGGGGAGGGGTTCACAAACATTCAGTACTTC. It yields the protein CSAILPGLAGEGFTNIQYF.

V usage is TRBV7-2 and J usage is TRBJ2-3; no clear D. This CDR3 is 15 amino acids long. Germline-derived CDR1 and CDR2 are SGHTA and FQGNSA. V dropped 0 bases and J dropped 2 bases, with 9 bases sitting between them. The CDR3 DNA reads TGTGCCAGCAGCTTAGCCCCGGCAAACACAGATACGCAGTATTTT. Protein sequence: CASSLAPANTDTQYF.

This clonotype was seen only a few times. This sequence joins TRBV6-2 or TRBV6-3 and TRBJ1-4; no definite D call. Germline assignment: CDR1 MNHEY and CDR2 SVGEGT. The CDR3 has 15 amino acids. The V gene lost 0 bases and the J gene lost 8 bases, with 13 bases spanning the gap. CDR3 sequence (DNA): TGTGCCAGCAGTTACTCAGAGTTAGTTGGAGAAAAACTGTTTTTT. Translated: CASSYSELVGEKLFF.

This sequence joins TRBV29-1 and TRBJ2-5, with a weak D call TRBD2 (6 bases). Germline V lookup: CDR1 SQVTM, CDR2 ANQGSEA. Deletions cut 6 bases from V and 7 bases from J, with 12 bases between. CDR3 length: 11 residues. The CDR3 is CSVDLEGTQYF. In DNA, the CDR3 is TGCAGCGTGGACCTGGAGGGGACCCAGTACTTC.

This clonotype was counted once. This chain links TRBV27 with TRBJ1-4; D might be TRBD1 (6 bases). Germline CDR1 MNHEY, CDR2 SMNVEV (reference sequence). The CDR3 is made up of 16 amino acids. The ends were cut back, 6 bases at V and 6 bases at J, with 20 bases in the middle. The CDR3 DNA sequence: TGTGCCAGCAGACCCTTAACAGGGCCGAGGGATGAAAAACTGTTTTTT. It is translated as CASRPLTGPRDEKLFF.

This clonotype was picked up a small number of times. The rearrangement links TRBV19 to TRBJ2-5; D unresolved. Trimming shortened V by 3 bases and J by 1 base, and 12 bases separated the two germline ends. The CDR3 length is 15 residues. Looked up from germline, CDR1 is LNHDA and CDR2 is SQIVND (reference sequence). CDR3 sequence reads: CASSILGTFQETQYF. CDR3 DNA: TGTGCCAGTAGTATTCTTGGCACTTTCCAAGAGACCCAGTACTTC.

The genes are TRBV20-1 and TRBJ2-3; D not resolved. Germline V CDR1 and CDR2: DFQATT, SNEGSKA (reference sequence). The CDR3 runs to 16 residues. Trimming removed 0 bases at V and 4 bases at J, with 17 bases between. The DNA for the CDR3 is TGCAGTGCTAGAGACAAATTGGCACGAACCGCAGATACGCAGTATTTT. Protein sequence: CSARDKLARTADTQYF.

J is TRBJ2-3 and V is TRBV7-3; 9 bases align to TRBD1. This CDR3 contains 16 residues. V shed 2 bases, J shed 6 bases, and the junction held 9 bases outside the gene matches. Germline assignment: CDR1 SGHTA and CDR2 FQGTGA. The CDR3 here is CASSLGGQGKRDTQYF. In nucleotides, the CDR3 is TGTGCCAGCAGCTTAGGGGGACAGGGAAAAAGGGATACGCAGTATTTT.

This clonotype was seen more than once but under ten times. The chain employs TRBV3-1 and TRBJ2-4, with D unclear. This CDR3 has 15 residues. CDR1 is LGHDT, CDR2 YNNKEL, per germline (reference sequence). Trimming left V 0 bases short and J 0 bases short, with 6 bases between. CDR3 loop: CASSQEREAKNIQYF. In nucleotides, the CDR3 is TGTGCCAGCAGCCAAGAAAGGGAAGCCAAAAACATTCAGTACTTC.

This chain's CDR3 is CSARDTSGAVREQYF. The CDR3, as DNA: TGCAGTGCTAGAGACACTAGCGGGGCTGTACGCGAGCAGTACTTC. The chain uses TRBV20-1 and TRBJ2-7; 10 nucleotides align to TRBD2. Germline values: CDR1 DFQATT, CDR2 SNEGSKA (reference sequence). The V and J ends lost 0 bases and 6 bases, in that order; junction bases with no gene match: 8. The CDR3 runs to 15 residues.

This chain joins TRBV6-5 and TRBJ2-5, with D tentatively TRBD2 (5 bases). The germline CDR1 and CDR2 sequences are MNHEY and SVGAGI. Trimming took off 2 bases at V and 2 bases at J, with 15 bases between the two ends. This CDR3 has 16 amino acids. The CDR3 reads CASSYRGFAMQETQYF. In DNA, the CDR3 is TGTGCCAGCAGTTACAGAGGGTTCGCGATGCAAGAGACCCAGTACTTC.

This clonotype was counted only a few times. The V and J genes are TRBV4-1 and TRBJ2-4; the match to TRBD2 covers 12 bases. The trim removed 3 bases at V and 11 bases at J, leaving 14 bases unmatched. The CDR3 runs to 17 residues. Germline assignment: CDR1 MGHRA and CDR2 YSYEKL. Here the CDR3 DNA reads TGCGCCAGCAGCCATGGACTAGCGGGACAACAGAAGAGCGTTCAGTACTTC. Translating it yields CASSHGLAGQQKSVQYF.

The V call is TRBV12-3 or TRBV12-4, the J call TRBJ2-5, with 9 bases aligning to TRBD2. This CDR3 contains 14 residues. V dropped 7 bases and J dropped 4; count of bases not matched to a gene: 7. CDR3 sequence (DNA): TGTGCCAGCACCCCGGGACTAGCTAGAGAGACCCAGTACTTC. Its translation: CASTPGLARETQYF.

This clonotype was observed a few times. The gene calls are TRBV5-1 and TRBJ1-2; TRBD1 might be the D (5 bases). V was pared by 2 bases and J by 7 bases, with 15 bases between. The germline CDR1 and CDR2 sequences are SGHRS and YFSETQ. The CDR3 loop spans 14 amino acids. For the CDR3, the DNA is TGCGCCAGCAGCTTAACCGGGACGGCTTCTGGCTACACCTTC. It codes for CASSLTGTASGYTF.

This chain connects TRBV7-2 to TRBJ2-5; D might be TRBD2 (5 bases). V gave up 5 bases and J gave up 1 base, with 17 bases separating them. Germline lookup yields CDR1 SGHTA and CDR2 FQGNSA. The CDR3 extends over 16 amino acids. CDR3 in DNA: TGTGCCAGCAGCCCCTATGAGGGATCGGCCCAAGAGACCCAGTACTTC. Its protein product is CASSPYEGSAQETQYF.

This clonotype was counted between two and nine times. One end of the junction varies from germline; a read error may be responsible. The V gene is TRBV5-1, the J gene TRBJ1-2; tentative D call: TRBD1 (5 bases). In germline, CDR1 is SGHRS, CDR2 YFSETQ. This CDR3 comprises 13 residues. The CDR3 sequence is CASSLGQGYGYAF. CDR3 coding DNA: TGCGCCAGCAGCTTGGGGCAGGGATATGGCTACGCCTTC.

Remarks on this clonotype: At one end the junction does not follow the germline gene, possibly because of a read error. This chain connects TRBV4-3 to TRBJ1-3, with 7 positions matching TRBD1. From germline, CDR1 is LGHNA and CDR2 YSLEER. The CDR3 extends over 15 amino acids. CDR3 protein: CASSQGQGGENTTYF. Here the CDR3 DNA reads TGCGCCAGCAGCCAAGGTCAGGGGGGCGAAAACACCACATATTTT.

The V gene is TRBV4-1, the J gene TRBJ1-2, with 7 bases identical to TRBD1. Germline trimming cut 1 base from V and 4 bases from J; bases unmatched to any gene: 15. The V gene's germline CDR1 is MGHRA and CDR2 YSYEKL. The CDR3 covers 18 residues. DNA of the CDR3: TGCGCCAGCAGCCAAGTCGGACAGGTCGTTGTAAAACGCTATGGCTACACCTTC. It codes for CASSQVGQVVVKRYGYTF.

The chain combines TRBV5-1 with TRBJ2-6; D is uncertain. V gave up 0 bases and J gave up 0 bases, with 4 bases separating them. This CDR3 has 15 residues. CDR1 and CDR2 (germline): SGHRS, YFSETQ. The CDR3 DNA is TGCGCCAGCAGCTTGGAGGACTCTGGGGCCAACGTCCTGACTTTC. This translates into CASSLEDSGANVLTF.

This clonotype was seen more than once but under ten times. The rearrangement joins TRBV5-6 to TRBJ2-1, with TRBD1 identical over 8 bases. In germline, CDR1 is SGHDT, CDR2 YYEEEE. V lost 4 bases to trimming and J lost 2 bases; unmatched junction nucleotides: 5. The CDR3 is 15 residues long. CDR3 region: CASSLTGEAYNEQFF. The CDR3 DNA reads TGTGCCAGCAGCCTGACAGGGGAGGCCTACAATGAGCAGTTCTTC.

This chain uses TRBV6-2 or TRBV6-3 with TRBJ2-2; TRBD1 is a possible D gene (6 bases). V dropped 9 bases and J dropped 1 base, with 12 bases sitting between them. This CDR3 comprises 14 residues. From germline, CDR1 is MNHEY and CDR2 SVGEGT. This CDR3 reads CASLPGQNTGELFF. The CDR3 DNA follows: TGTGCCAGTCTACCGGGACAGAACACCGGGGAGCTGTTTTTT.

This clonotype was found a few times. The gene calls are TRBV4-1 and TRBJ2-7; 8 bases map to TRBD1. Trimming cost V 3 bases and J 2 bases; bases outside gene matches: 6. The germline V gene encodes CDR1 MGHRA and CDR2 YSYEKL. The CDR3 sequence is 15 residues long. The CDR3 here is CASSQGGQETYEQYF. The CDR3 nucleotides are TGCGCCAGCAGCCAGGGGGGACAGGAGACCTACGAGCAGTACTTC.

This clonotype has more than one count but fewer than ten. The chain is built from TRBV7-2 and TRBJ1-4, with D uncertain. V shed 2 bases and J shed 7 bases, with 5 bases lying between them. Germline-derived CDR1 and CDR2 are SGHTA and FQGNSA. The CDR3 runs to 12 residues. The DNA for the CDR3 is TGTGCCAGCAGCTTAATCGGTGAAAAACTGTTTTTT. Amino acid sequence: CASSLIGEKLFF.

The chain couples TRBV12-3 or TRBV12-4 to TRBJ1-6, with D possibly being TRBD1 (5 bases). There are 15 residues in the CDR3. V dropped 5 bases and J dropped 8 bases, with 16 bases sitting between them. The CDR3: CASSLPRGFDSPLHF. Written as DNA, the CDR3 is TGTGCCAGCAGTCTCCCAAGGGGATTCGATTCACCCCTCCACTTT.

This chain joins TRBV6-1 and TRBJ1-5; D is possibly TRBD1 (5 bases). CDR3 length: 14 residues. Trimming shortened V by 5 bases and J by 6 bases, and 14 bases separated the two germline ends. Germline assignment: CDR1 MNHNS and CDR2 SASEGT. The CDR3 coding sequence is TGTGCCAGCAGTTGGGACGGTTCAATTCAGCCCCAGCATTTT. Protein: CASSWDGSIQPQHF.

This clonotype appeared a few times. The chain employs TRBV5-6 and TRBJ1-2; D is undetermined. Trimming took 0 bases from V and 0 from J, leaving 6 bases between them. The CDR3 spans 14 residues. Germline assignment: CDR1 SGHDT and CDR2 YYEEEE. The CDR3 coding sequence is TGTGCCAGCAGCTTGGTCGCATCTAACTATGGCTACACCTTC. Its protein is CASSLVASNYGYTF.

V and J are TRBV28 and TRBJ2-3; 12 positions agree with TRBD2. The length of the CDR3 is 19 residues. Trimming cost V 3 bases and J 5 bases; bases outside gene matches: 15. Per germline, CDR1 MDHEN and CDR2 SYDVKM. The CDR3 DNA sequence: TGTGCCAGCAGTTTGTTAATCCCTAGCGGGAGGGCCTACTTAGATACGCAGTATTTT. Encoded protein: CASSLLIPSGRAYLDTQYF.

Only a few counts were recorded for this clonotype. The rearrangement links TRBV20-1 to TRBJ2-3; no clear D gene. Germline V gives CDR1 DFQATT, CDR2 SNEGSKA (reference sequence). The CDR3 spans 14 residues. V shed 1 base and J shed 4 bases, with 12 bases lying between them. The CDR3 sequence: CSARVTMTPDTQYF. The CDR3 DNA reads TGCAGTGCTAGAGTAACCATGACTCCAGATACGCAGTATTTT.

The table lists this clonotype with a few counts. This chain links TRBV20-1 with TRBJ1-1; D is unresolved. V lost 0 bases, J lost 4 bases, and 9 bases lay in between. CDR1 and CDR2 from the germline V gene are DFQATT and SNEGSKA (reference sequence). CDR3 length: 13 amino acids. This CDR3 reads CSARDLGGTEAFF. DNA of the CDR3: TGCAGTGCTAGAGATTTGGGTGGCACTGAAGCTTTCTTT.